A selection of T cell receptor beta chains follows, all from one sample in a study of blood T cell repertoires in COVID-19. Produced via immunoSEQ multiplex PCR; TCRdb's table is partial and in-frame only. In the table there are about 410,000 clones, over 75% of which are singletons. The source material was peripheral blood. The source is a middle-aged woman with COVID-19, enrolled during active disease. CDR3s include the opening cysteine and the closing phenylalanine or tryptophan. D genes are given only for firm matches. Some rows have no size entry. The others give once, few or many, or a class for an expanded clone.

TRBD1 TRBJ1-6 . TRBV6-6 TGTGCCAGCAGTCGCCGGACAGGGGACGATTCACCCCTCCACTTT CASSRRTGDDSPLHF
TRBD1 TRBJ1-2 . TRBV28 TGTGCCAGCAGGTCTCAGGGGGGTGACTATGGCTACACCTTC CASRSQGGDYGYTF
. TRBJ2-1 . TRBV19 TGTGCCAGTAGTATCGGACAGGGGGCAAGCGGGAGGGTAGCTGAGCAGTTCTTC CASSIGQGASGRVAEQFF
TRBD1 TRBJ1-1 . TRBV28 TGTGCCAGCGGGGGGACAGGGGGGACTGAAGCTTTCTTT CASGGTGGTEAFF
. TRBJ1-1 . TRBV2 TGTGCCAGCAGTGAACAGACTCTGAACACTGAAGCTTTCTTT CASSEQTLNTEAFF
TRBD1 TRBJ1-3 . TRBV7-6 TGTGCCAGCAGCTTAAATAGCGGACAGGCCCCTGGAAACACCATATATTTT CASSLNSGQAPGNTIYF
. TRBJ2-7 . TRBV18 TGTGCCAGCTCCCAGGGGAGCCTTAGCGCCTACGAGCAGTACTTC CASSQGSLSAYEQYF
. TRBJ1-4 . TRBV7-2 TGTGCCAGCAGCTTAGCAAGACAGGATTATGAAAAACTGTTTTTT CASSLARQDYEKLFF
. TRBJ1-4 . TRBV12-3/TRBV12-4 TGTGCCAGCAGTTTAGCGAGGAATGAAAAACTGTTTTTT CASSLARNEKLFF
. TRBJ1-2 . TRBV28 TGTGCCAGCAGTCATGCGGCCCTGACGTTGGGCTACACCTTC CASSHAALTLGYTF
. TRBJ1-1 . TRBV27 TGTGCCAGCAGACTACGTCAGGGGAACACTGAAGCTTTCTTT CASRLRQGNTEAFF
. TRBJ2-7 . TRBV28 TGTGCCAGCAGTTTTGTTGGGCCCACCTCCTACGAGCAGTACTTC CASSFVGPTSYEQYF
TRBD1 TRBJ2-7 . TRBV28 TGTGCCAGCAGTCGAGGACAGGGGTACGAGCAGTACTTC CASSRGQGYEQYF
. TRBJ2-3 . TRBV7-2 TGTGCCAGCAGCAAGCGGGGACACCCGAACACAGATACGCAGTATTTT CASSKRGHPNTDTQYF
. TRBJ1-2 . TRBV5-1 TGCGCCAGCAGCTTGGGACAGAACTATGGCTACACCTTC CASSLGQNYGYTF
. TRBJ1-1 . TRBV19 TGTGCCAGTAGTCCAGTCCGGGCAGGGTACGTTCATTTT CASSPVRAGYVHF
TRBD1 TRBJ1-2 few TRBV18 TGTGCCAGCTCACCAGTTCAGGGGGAGACTGGCTACACCTTC CASSPVQGETGYTF
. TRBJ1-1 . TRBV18 TGTGCCAGCTCACCACGGCCTTCCGGGGGGCTGGGCACTGAAGCTTTCTTT CASSPRPSGGLGTEAFF
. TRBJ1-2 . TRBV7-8 TGTGCCAGCAGCAGATACCAGGGATCCGACTATGGCTACACCTTC CASSRYQGSDYGYTF
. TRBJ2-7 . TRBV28 TGTGCCAGCAGGACGGACAGTCGAAGGTACTTC CASRTDSRRYF
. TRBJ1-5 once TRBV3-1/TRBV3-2 TGTGCCAGCAGCCAAGGTTTAGTTTATAGCAATCAGCCCCAGCATTTT CASSQGLVYSNQPQHF
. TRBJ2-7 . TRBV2 TGTGCCAGCAGCAACAGGGCTGGTCCCTACGAGCAGTACTTC CASSNRAGPYEQYF
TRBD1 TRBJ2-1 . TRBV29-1 TGCAGCGTTCGAAACCCCCGACAGGGAGTTGGTGAGCAGTTCTTC CSVRNPRQGVGEQFF
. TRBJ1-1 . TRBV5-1 TGCGCCAGCACCCCAATGGGGGGAGGGCCAACTGAAGCTTTCTTT CASTPMGGGPTEAFF
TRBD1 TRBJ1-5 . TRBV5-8 TGTGCCAGCGTCCCGGTGGACAGGGTCGGGAGTCAGCCCCAGCATTTT CASVPVDRVGSQPQHF
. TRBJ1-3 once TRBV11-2 TGTGCCAGCAGCTTAGTACGACAGTCGGCCTTTTCTGGAAACACCATATATTTT CASSLVRQSAFSGNTIYF
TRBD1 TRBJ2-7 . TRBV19 TGTGCCAGTAGTATAGGCAGGGGGCTGGACGAGCAGTACTTC CASSIGRGLDEQYF
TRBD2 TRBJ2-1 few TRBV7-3 TGTGCCAGCAGCTTAGTGGGAGGGCCTTACAATGAGCAGTTCTTC CASSLVGGPYNEQFF
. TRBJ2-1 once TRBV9 TGTGCCAGCAGCGGAACGGTCAATGAGCAGTTCTTC CASSGTVNEQFF
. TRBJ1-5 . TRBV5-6 TGTGCCAGCAGCTTGTACAGAGAAAATCAGCCCCAGCATTTT CASSLYRENQPQHF
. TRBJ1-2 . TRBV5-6 TGTGCCAGCAGCTCGGTCGGGGGGGACGGCTACACCTTC CASSSVGGDGYTF
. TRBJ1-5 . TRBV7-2 TGTGCCAGCAGCCCCCGTCCCAATCAGCCCCAGCATTTT CASSPRPNQPQHF
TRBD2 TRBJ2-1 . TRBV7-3 TGTGCCAGCAGCCAAGGGAGGGGTGAGCAGTTCTTC CASSQGRGEQFF
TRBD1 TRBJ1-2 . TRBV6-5 TGTGCCAGCAGCCAAATTGACAGGGAAGATGGCTACACCTTC CASSQIDREDGYTF
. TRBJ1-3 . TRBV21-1 TGTGCCAGCTGGCATACGGGGTTCTCTGGAAACACCATATATTTT CASWHTGFSGNTIYF
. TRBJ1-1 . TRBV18 TGTGCCAGCTCACCGAATAGCAACACTGAAGCTTTCTTT CASSPNSNTEAFF
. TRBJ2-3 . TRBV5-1 TGCGCCAGCAGCTTGTCGGCAGGGCTTGTAGATACGCAGTATTTT CASSLSAGLVDTQYF
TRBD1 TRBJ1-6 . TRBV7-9 TGTGCCAGCAGCCGCCTCGGACAGGAGAATTCACCCCTCCACTTT CASSRLGQENSPLHF
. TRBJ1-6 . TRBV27 TGTGCCAGCAGTTTACTCCCTACAGGGAGCTCACCCCTCCACTTT CASSLLPTGSSPLHF
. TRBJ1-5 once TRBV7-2 TGTGCCAGCAGCTTGGGTACCCACGGACAGTATAGCAATCAGCCCCAGCATTTT CASSLGTHGQYSNQPQHF
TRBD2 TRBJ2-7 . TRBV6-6 TGTGCCAGCAGTCCTTCTCGACTAAGCGGGAGTAAAAGCGAGCAGTACTTC CASSPSRLSGSKSEQYF
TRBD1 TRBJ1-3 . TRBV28 TGTGCCAGCAGTTTGACAGGGATAGCTGGAAACACCATATATTTT CASSLTGIAGNTIYF
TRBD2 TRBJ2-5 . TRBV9 TGTGCCAGCAGCGTAGCTAGCGGGAGGGCCGAGGAGACCCAGTACTTC CASSVASGRAEETQYF
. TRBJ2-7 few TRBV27 TGTGCCAGCAGTTTAGGCCAGGCTACCTACGAGCAGTACTTC CASSLGQATYEQYF
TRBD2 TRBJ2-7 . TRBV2 TGTGCCAGCGAGGGACTAGCGGAGGAGTACTTC CASEGLAEEYF
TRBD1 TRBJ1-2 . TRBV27 TGTGCCAGCAGTACTTACGCCGTCCGGGACAGGCCTACTAACTATGGCTACACCTTC CASSTYAVRDRPTNYGYTF
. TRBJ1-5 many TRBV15 TGTGCCACCAGCAGAGAGGGGGCGGGCAATCAGCCCCAGCATTTT CATSREGAGNQPQHF
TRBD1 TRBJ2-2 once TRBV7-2 TGTGCCAGCAGCTTACTCGGACAGGGTAACACCGGGGAGCTGTTTTTT CASSLLGQGNTGELFF
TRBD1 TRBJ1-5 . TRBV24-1 TGTGCCACCAGTAGAGCAGGGGGTAGTCAGCCCCAGCATTTT CATSRAGGSQPQHF